Given below is one T cell receptor beta chain in context. Its target is unknown. This CDR3 has 14 residues. Trimming cost V 3 bases and J 7 bases; bases outside gene matches: 6. Germline V gives CDR1 SNHLY, CDR2 FYNNEI. The entry originates in a study of cytomegalovirus exposure and HLA in healthy donors. Study results and caveats: Analyzed later, most CMV-associated TCR beta chains appeared HLA-restricted. A later analysis reportedly found that, within productive TCRs, an Asian-associated ancestry cluster had fewer N-insertions than the mean observed across the approximately 670 donors.

While unrecorded immune exposures were likely, the donors were nominally healthy when sampled. The PCR had 60 Vbeta and 13 Jbeta primers. Profiled with immunoSEQ multiplex PCR; TCRdb holds only in-frame clones, not every one. The table records about 97,000 clones, around 72% of them present only once. J is TRBJ1-2 and V is TRBV2; 9 bases line up with TRBD1. The receptor's source is a man in his forties in good health and CMV-seronegative. Sequencing used PBMCs. CDR3 coding DNA: TGTGCCAGCAGTGATCTGGGGACAGGGCCTGGCTACACCTTC. Amino acids: CASSDLGTGPGYTF. Together with reference TRBV2 and TRBJ1-2, the CDR3 gives the full variable domain: EPEVTQTPSHQVTQMGQEVILRCVPISNHLYFYWYRQILGQKVEFLVSFYNNEISEKSEIFDDQFSVERPDGSNFTLKIRSTKLEDSAMYFCASSDLGTGPGYTFGSGTRLTVV.